This TCR beta chain originates from a study of blood T cell repertoires in COVID-19. The overall study: COVID-19 samples from acute and convalescent phases originated in the United States, Italy and Spain. In each case, the material was cDNA or gDNA derived from T cells, B-cell-depleted T cells, or PBMCs.

This CDR3 spans 19 amino acids. The germline gives CDR1 PRHDT, CDR2 FYEKMQ (reference sequence). After removal of 4 bases from V and 2 bases from J, the junction contained 13 bases not matched to a gene. In the original processing: Researchers report that nucleated cell counts were estimated from reference gene primer amplification. Only in-frame clones appear in the TCRdb table, and some are missing; sequencing was by immunoSEQ multiplex PCR. V and J calls and clone size are as listed in that table; D and trimming were resolved from the DNA. The table lists a few hundred thousand clones, roughly 89% of them singletons.

This sequence was found in an older woman with COVID-19, enrolled during active disease. The gene calls are TRBV13 and TRBJ2-6, with 8 bases lining up with TRBD1. Input material: peripheral blood. The CDR3 sequence: CASSSGGAGGLAGANVLTF. The CDR3 DNA reads TGTGCCAGCAGCTCAGGTGGGGCAGGGGGCCTAGCTGGGGCCAACGTCCTGACTTTC.